This T cell receptor (beta chain) is drawn from a study of shared clonotypes between healthy human individuals. The protocol was immunoSEQ multiplex PCR, while the TCRdb copy is restricted to in-frame clones and leaves out a portion. The sample consists of approximately 590,000 clones, roughly 95% of them appearing once. This CDR3 region has 17 residues. Looked up from germline, CDR1 is MNHEY and CDR2 is SMNVEV (reference sequence). The V segment lost 3 bases and the J segment 3 bases; nucleotides outside the gene matches: 9. Cells designated naive CD8 were CD45RO-negative and were positively selected for CCR7, with terminally differentiated effector memory CD45RA+ cells excluded.

Sequences were obtained from naive CD8+ T cells sorted from blood. The TCR was taken from a woman aged 25 to 39 in good health. The chain uses TRBV27 and TRBJ2-2, with 8 bases matching TRBD2. CDR3 coding DNA: TGTGCCAGCAGTTTGCCCGGGGGGGGAAGGGACACCGGGGAGCTGTTTTTT. Residues: CASSLPGGGRDTGELFF.